The clone carrying this T cell receptor (beta chain) was observed a handful of times. Its antigen is currently unknown. Read sequence stops 3 residues before the CDR3 end, and the germline J gene provides the missing end. Caucasian heritage predominated among both patients and controls. The data are from a study of T cell clonality in common variable immunodeficiency. Study results and limitations: Fewer deletions and N-nucleotide insertions were reportedly seen in common variable immunodeficiency TCR beta sequences. T cell subpopulation sequencing would be needed to explain CVID clonality. Compared with healthy controls, CVID subjects showed increased TCRbeta clonality, mostly in about a third.

The data were produced by immunoSEQ multiplex PCR, yet TCRdb's version contains in-frame clones alone and is incomplete. The sample shows about 66,000 clones, none of them appearing just once. The germline gives CDR1 SGHAT, CDR2 FQDESV (reference sequence). The CDR3 covers 13 residues. The chain combines TRBV11-1 with TRBJ1-1; D is uncertain. The receptor's source is a person aged 18 to 75 in good health. Sample: peripheral blood mononuclear cells. The covered CDR3 bases are TGTGCCAGCGGCCACAGACCGGATGGAGAA. This encodes CASGHRPDGE. In full, the CDR3 reads CASGHRPDGEAFF.